This TCR beta chain appears in the sequencing data of a study of shared clonotypes between healthy human individuals (dated by TCRdb to 2019 to 2021). Concerning the study at large: The cohort comprised a couple of women and a few men aged 18 to 49 years. To estimate repertoire size and how much clonotypes are shared between individuals, the study performed deep sequencing of blood TCR repertoires from about five healthy adults. Different laboratories and diverse techniques were used to prepare libraries and sequence TCR repertoires, to increase sequencing depth and limit assay-specific biases. Per donor, three plates each were used for CD4 naive and CD4 memory, two for CD8 naive, and one for CD8 memory. Leukapheresis yielded between about 0.85 and 10 billion PBMCs per donor.

Comments on this clone: The specificity of this receptor is unknown. The record has no base qualities; no much larger clone is one base away.

Beyond this particular receptor, the publication reports: Pairwise subsampling led to the expectation that sequencing depth would affect the degree of clonotype sharing among donors. Incomplete sequencing was indicated by rarefaction of sorted-subset datasets, despite the large sequencing depth. Larger estimated clonotype richness was generally found for naive subsets than for memory subsets. Only blood was sampled, and tissue TCR repertoires likely differ from those in blood. Clonotypes shared by all four sorted-subset donors showed higher generation probabilities than non-shared clonotypes. Sharing across several donors was observed for approximately 4.6% of naive CD4, around 3.5% of naive CD8, over 2% of memory CD4, and roughly 0.4% of memory CD8 clonotypes. The small number of donors limited the genetic and exposure-history diversity represented.

Using the deep immunoSEQ assay, TCR CDR3 regions were amplified from genomic DNA by multiplex PCR. Genomic DNA extracted from each cell subset was distributed evenly over all wells of several immunoSEQ 96-well plates, and each plate served as one replicate. Each replicate PCR for sorted subsets received approximately 220 ng genomic DNA, equal to about 29,000 T cell genomes. The purified libraries were quantified using a Qubit 3.0 fluorometer, sized with a Bioanalyzer 2100, and then quantified again using the KAPA Library Quantification kit. A separate single-read 150-cycle Illumina NextSeq 550 flow cell was used to sequence each immunoSEQ 96-well plate. The published analysis was carried out like this. The immunoSEQ output contained only junctional sequences without quality scores, so filtering could not match that applied to full-length reads. To assign V/J genes and CDR3, sequences were annotated using PyIR, a Python wrapper for IgBLAST v1.9, with IMGT germline references. Reads were filtered out if the reads had weak V/J assignments (E-value above 1e-6), no CDR3, stop codons, out-of-frame junctions, or ambiguous translated residues. V3J clonotypes were defined as sequences sharing an identical inferred V gene, J gene, and CDR3 amino acid sequence. Percentage overlap between repertoires was calculated by dividing the number of shared unique clonotypes by the size of the smaller repertoire. Three approaches were used to assess repertoire richness: RTK rarefaction, the Chao1 estimator, and Recon v2.1 estimates of unobserved clonotypes. Generation probabilities were computed with OLGA for all TCRbeta clonotypes obtained by the gDNA method from a handful of donors. In TCRdb, the immuneACCESS table is reduced to in-frame sequences with V and J assigned. These tables do not hold every clone; where another copy was compared, an unresolved V gene accounts for under half, and the others remain unexplained. V, J and clone size derive from that table, while D and trimming were established from the DNA sequence. Counted in this sample were approximately 120,000 clones; roughly 70% of them appeared once. The ten largest account for about 22% of the sample.

The donors were healthy, HIV-negative adults who had no recently reported acute infections or vaccinations. Every donor was a Caucasian adult residing in Nashville, Tennessee, USA. CD8 memory samples combined magnetically selected CD45RO+ cells with CCR7-negative CD45RA+ effector memory (TemRA) cells. Blood was obtained by leukapheresis, after which PBMCs were separated by Ficoll-Histopaque density gradient centrifugation and cryopreserved in liquid nitrogen vapor phase. Analytical flow cytometry was used to check the purity and quantity of each magnetically sorted T cell population. Genomic DNA was isolated from every sorted fraction and measured by UV absorbance on a Nanodrop 2000c. V is reduced by 4 bases and J by 0 bases, leaving a spacing of 7 bases between them. Spanning cysteine to phenylalanine, the CDR3 consists of 13 amino acids. The sequence is cut down to CDR3 DNA, 39 bases in frame from base 1. In the germline V gene, CDR1 corresponds to MGHDK and CDR2 to SYGVNS.

The sequencing input was memory CD8+ T cells sorted from blood. In the paper's terms, the cell subset or site label means: CD45RO+ cells pooled with CCR7-negative TemRA cells. The receptor was isolated from a woman between 25 and 40 years old in good health. The V and J genes are TRBV25-1 and TRBJ2-7; the D gene cannot be resolved reliably. Here is the DNA: TGTGCCAGCAGTGCTGGAAGCTCCTACGAGCAGTACTTC. It translates as CASSAGSSYEQYF.